This T cell receptor (beta chain) was observed in a study of blood T cell repertoires in COVID-19 (dated by TCRdb to the early 2020s). For the study in its entirety: Collaborator samples came from the United States, Italy and Spain and covered acute and convalescent phases of COVID-19. The material from the prospective study consisted of cDNA or gDNA derived from T cells, B-cell-depleted T cells, or PBMCs. Subjects who had been exposed to COVID-19, were actively infected with it, or had recovered from it provided the deeply sampled blood TCRbeta repertoires that made up the dataset. The repertoires were released in a freely available public database intended as a resource for research on the immune response to SARS-CoV-2. Samples came from the ongoing ImmuneRACE study (first 160 participants) plus 1,254 subjects from 6 global collaborators. The sample metadata nearly always contained a de-identified subject ID, COVID-19 status, age in years and sex. HLA class I and class II types, where available, came from metadata supplied by the sample provider rather than from assay-based typing. General study outcomes and caveats: The amount of clinical and demographic metadata varied by source and participant and was provided uncurated.

The CDR3 measures 16 amino acids from cysteine to phenylalanine. Only CDR3 DNA remains: 48 bases, in frame from the first base. Via the germline V gene, CDR1 is MDHEN and CDR2 SYDVKM. Unmatched junction bases come to 10, with V trimmed by 7 bases and J by 1 base. TCRbeta CDR3 regions were amplified from genomic DNA by means of the immunoSEQ Assay, a bias-controlled multiplex PCR. Concerning the study's data processing: The number of nucleated cells in each sample was estimated by amplification of reference gene primers within the assay. Sequence reads were collapsed and filtered to measure the absolute abundance of every unique TCRbeta CDR3 rearrangement. For each sample, productive Simpson clonality was calculated by taking the square root of Simpson's diversity index across productive rearrangements. Held by TCRdb, this immuneACCESS table contains in-frame sequences only and omits some clones. Under half of the omission traces to an unresolved V gene where checked; the cause of the rest is unknown. The DNA gave D and trimming, while V, J and clone size come from that table. The sample records under 250,000 clones, roughly 83% of which are singletons. In total, the top ten clones hold 5% to 7% of the sample.

Only a few counts were recorded for this clone. Its antigen is still unknown. The input lacks base qualities; no much larger clone sits a single base away. In Seattle, one collaborating source enrolled patients while the infection was active and tracked those patients longitudinally over the course of disease. Collaborating institutions collected whole blood in K2EDTA tubes following their own protocols. For TCRbeta analysis, collaborators shipped samples as frozen whole blood, isolated PBMCs, or DNA extracted from either of those sample types. This sequence originates from a woman aged 80 or older with COVID-19, enrolled during active disease. The sample comprised peripheral blood. The V and J segments used are TRBV28 and TRBJ1-5; a stretch of 7 junction bases matches TRBD1. The DNA sequence is given as TGTGCCAGCAATCCGGGGGCAGGGGGGAGCAATCAGCCCCAGCATTTT. This codes for CASNPGAGGSNQPQHF.